The source of this TCR beta chain is a study of cytomegalovirus exposure and HLA in healthy donors. Study observations and caveats: In a later analysis, 16,951 TCR beta sequences were associated with HLA alleles at 0.05 false discovery rate. In the analysis, some V segments, TRBV6-2 and TRBV6-3 included, were excluded as indistinguishable. Researchers had no immune exposure information except CMV serostatus available.

Unmatched junction bases numbered 2, after V lost 2 bases and J lost 2 bases. CDR1 is SEHNR, CDR2 FQNEAQ, per germline (reference sequence). The CDR3 is 14 amino acids. This clone came up once. Its antigen is unknown. Researchers ran the PCR with 60 Vbeta and 13 Jbeta primers. Method: immunoSEQ multiplex PCR; TCRdb's copy keeps in-frame clones and lacks some. Among about 130,000 clones listed, roughly 79% were seen once. Sequencing used PBMCs. This rearrangement joins TRBV7-9 to TRBJ2-5; 7 bases are a match to TRBD1. This sequence was found in a man in his late teens or twenties in good health and CMV-seronegative. The CDR3 region has the DNA TGTGCCAGCAGCTTACAGGGGGAACAAGAGACCCAGTACTTC. Its protein is CASSLQGEQETQYF.